The TCR beta chain described here comes from a study of monozygotic twins with inflammatory bowel disease (dated by TCRdb to about 2019). Notes on the research overall: A total of some 30 monozygotic twin pairs were included in the full study, comprising nine German pairs (four IBD-concordant, five IBD-discordant) and 19 IBD-discordant Danish pairs. The search for disease-associated traits relied mainly on comparing, within discordant pairs, IBD patients with their genetically identical healthy co-twins. Each individual had, on average, about 151 000 unique TCRalpha sequences and 181 000 unique TCRbeta sequences available for analysis.

The study at large found these results: Repertoire similarity did not differ between concordant and discordant twins, which could be due to limited statistical power. The results gave no support for a single strong signal or clonotype linked to IBD. Because patients were on differing immunosuppressive treatments, the repertoires may have picked up extra background noise and inter-individual variability. Different T cell subtypes could not be distinguished in the analysis. Compared with healthy twins, IBD patients had fewer clonotypes in common with other individuals, a difference most pronounced in patients showing signs of disease activity. IBD patients had lower TCRbeta repertoire diversity, measured by the inverse Simpson index, than their healthy co-twins.

A roughly 2.5 ml peripheral blood sample was drawn into PAXgene tubes per donor and stored at -80°C. Total RNA was isolated from whole blood with the PAXgene blood miRNA kit on an automated QIAcube, without T cell sorting. Peripheral blood from monozygotic twin pairs concordant or discordant for inflammatory bowel disease was subjected to deep TCRalpha and TCRbeta repertoire profiling with unique molecular barcoding. Smoking habits were recorded for all twin pairs, and each individual was classified as a current, former or never smoker. The CDR3, cysteine through phenylalanine, is 15 amino acids long. No DNA is recorded. Libraries were constructed by 5' RACE. Preparation of each TCR library used approximately 4,000 ng of total RNA. For each sample, cDNA was synthesized in eight separate reactions using SMARTScribe reverse transcriptase. During cDNA synthesis, template switching introduced unique molecular identifiers that contained a 6-nucleotide sample barcode. Two nested PCRs of approximately 16 and 10 cycles amplified the TCRalpha and TCRbeta cDNA, and bead purification followed each PCR. Before amplification, cDNA was treated with uracil DNA-glycosylase and purified using the QIAquick PCR purification kit. The second PCR was the step at which Illumina TruSeq-compatible adapters and sample-specific barcodes were added. Library quality and concentration were assessed using TapeStation and Qubit, and about 5 ng of each library was pooled. The pooled libraries were sequenced with 2 x 100 bp reads and custom sequencing primers on an Illumina HiSeq2500 single-index Rapid Run. Per the original workflow: MiGEC version 1.2.6 was used for UMI-based consensus assembly, which corrected PCR and sequencing errors. MiXCR version 2.1.1 was used for V(D)J alignment, clonotype assembly and CDR3 extraction. Gene usage, clonotype sharing and MAIT/NKT TCR abundance were normalised by analysing the top 1000, 10 000 and 20 000 clonotypes per sample. After downsampling to 27 000 UMIs, diversity was calculated as the inverse Simpson index using the vegan R package. Statistical testing used paired Mann-Whitney U tests on the discordant twin pairs and applied Benjamini-Hochberg correction for multiple testing. Based on TCRdb reprocessing of the reads, there is one entry per CDR3 protein sequence, and DNA is missing. It is TCRdb's table, rather than the study itself, that gives the V and J calls and clone size. This sample's listing comprises approximately 420,000 distinct CDR3 sequences. The ten top clones hold around 2.3% of the sample.

Of note for this clonotype: Its antigen remains undetermined.

Sequencing was carried out using blood. The receptor was derived from a human donor with ulcerative colitis or Crohn's disease, or a healthy co-twin of an affected twin (not recorded which). The chain links TRBV12-3 or TRBV12-4 with TRBJ1-3. The CDR3 reads CASSLGAFSGNTIYF.